Each of the 32 T cell receptor beta chains below was sequenced from the same sample in a study of T cell responses to AZD1222 COVID-19 vaccine. Clones were read by immunoSEQ multiplex PCR, and TCRdb kept only the in-frame ones, dropping some. The table records some 170,000 clones, about nine tenths of them present only once. This specimen was peripheral blood, taken 28 days after the second dose of the MenACWY control vaccine. These receptors all come from an adult who received the MenACWY meningococcal vaccine as a control.

This rearrangement joins TRBV9 to TRBJ2-1; D may be TRBD2 (5 bases). Germline V gives CDR1 SGDLS, CDR2 YYNGEE. The V end was cut by 3 bases, the J end by 10 bases, with 11 bases between. This CDR3 has 12 amino acids. The CDR3 DNA reads as TGTGCCAGCAGCGCCAGCGGAGGAGAGCAGTTCTTC. This gives the protein CASSASGGEQFF.

The rearrangement joins TRBV5-1 to TRBJ1-5; D remains ambiguous. Trimming cost V 4 bases and J 2 bases, with 10 bases left between them. CDR3 length: 14 amino acids. The germline V gene has CDR1 SGHRS and CDR2 YFSETQ. CDR3 coding DNA: TGCGCCAGCAGCCCCGGGAGAGGCAATCAGCCCCAGCATTTT. Encoded protein: CASSPGRGNQPQHF.

This clone was detected only once. The chain carries TRBV9 and TRBJ2-5; no clear D. Germline CDR1 and CDR2: SGDLS and YYNGEE. CDR3 length: 15 residues. Trimming took off 0 bases at V and 5 bases at J, with 14 bases between the two ends. CDR3 sequence (DNA): TGTGCCAGCAGCGTAGACCCCACCCCGCGGGAGACCCAGTACTTC. Residues: CASSVDPTPRETQYF.

The V call is TRBV7-2, the J call TRBJ2-7; TRBD2 might be the D (6 bases). The CDR3 contains 15 residues. The V end lost 0 bases, the J end lost 2 bases, and 11 bases lay between the germline ends. Germline V gene sequence: CDR1 SGHTA, CDR2 FQGNSA. The CDR3 loop reads CASSLAGGETYEQYF. CDR3 DNA sequence: TGTGCCAGCAGCTTAGCGGGCGGGGAGACCTACGAGCAGTACTTC.

The V and J genes are TRBV2 and TRBJ1-2; D is uncertain. Germline CDR1 and CDR2: SNHLY and FYNNEI. The CDR3 has 11 amino acids. V was trimmed by 4 bases and J by 7 bases, leaving 7 bases between them. This chain's CDR3 is CASSVVAGYTF. In DNA, the CDR3 is TGTGCCAGCAGTGTGGTGGCTGGCTACACCTTC.

The rearrangement uses TRBV6-2 or TRBV6-3 and TRBJ2-2; D ambiguous. Germline-derived CDR1 and CDR2 are MNHEY and SVGEGT. This CDR3 spans 13 amino acids. Trimming took off 2 bases at V and 5 bases at J, with 6 bases between the two ends. The DNA of the CDR3 is TGTGCCAGCAGTTACGTCACAACCGGGGAGCTGTTTTTT. Encoded protein: CASSYVTTGELFF.

This chain uses TRBV2 with TRBJ2-7; D is undetermined. V dropped 2 bases and J dropped 2 bases, with 13 bases sitting between them. The CDR3 is 15 residues long. Germline lookup yields CDR1 SNHLY and CDR2 FYNNEI. CDR3 residues: CASSEQVTPAYEQYF. CDR3 coding DNA: TGTGCCAGCAGTGAACAGGTTACTCCGGCCTACGAGCAGTACTTC.

This sequence joins TRBV30 and TRBJ1-5; 10 nucleotides align to TRBD1. J was trimmed by 2 bases and V by 3 bases; bases with no gene match: 4. Germline V lookup: CDR1 GTSNPN, CDR2 SVGIG (reference sequence). This CDR3 has 15 residues. The CDR3 spells CAWREGQGGNQPQHF. CDR3 coding DNA: TGTGCCTGGAGAGAAGGACAGGGGGGCAATCAGCCCCAGCATTTT.

This chain connects TRBV27 to TRBJ2-1, with 12 bases matching TRBD2. Trimming took 3 bases from V and 7 from J; bases not matched to a gene: 4. Per germline, CDR1 MNHEY and CDR2 SMNVEV (reference sequence). The CDR3 runs to 15 residues. The chain's CDR3 is CASSLGTSGLNEQFF. The CDR3 coding sequence is TGTGCCAGCAGTTTGGGGACTAGCGGGCTAAATGAGCAGTTCTTC.

This chain connects TRBV6-6 to TRBJ2-7; D gene unclear. V shed 2 bases and J shed 3 bases, with 8 bases lying between them. This CDR3 is 13 amino acids long. Per germline, CDR1 MNHNY and CDR2 SVGAGI (reference sequence). Here the CDR3 DNA reads TGTGCCAGCAGTTACGATCGCAGCTACGAGCAGTACTTC. This gives the protein CASSYDRSYEQYF.

This clone was detected only once. The chain carries TRBV20-1 and TRBJ2-5; tentative D call: TRBD1 (6 bases). Germline V gene lookup returns CDR1 DFQATT and CDR2 SNEGSKA (reference sequence). The CDR3 is made up of 13 amino acids. V shed 3 bases and J shed 6 bases, with 14 bases lying between them. The CDR3 DNA sequence: TGCAGTGCTAGTATTGCAGGGGTGAAGACCCAGTACTTC. Translating gives CSASIAGVKTQYF.

This rearrangement joins TRBV19 to TRBJ2-1; D unresolved. CDR1 is LNHDA and CDR2 is SQIVND in the germline V gene (reference sequence). Trimming took off 4 bases at V and 8 bases at J, with 6 bases between the two ends. There are 11 residues in the CDR3. CDR3: CASSTRDEQFF. The CDR3 DNA is TGTGCCAGTAGTACTCGGGATGAGCAGTTCTTC.

The chain carries TRBV30 and TRBJ1-1, with D possibly being TRBD1 (6 bases). CDR1 and CDR2 (germline): GTSNPN, SVGIG (reference sequence). V dropped 0 bases and J dropped 6 bases, with 14 bases sitting between them. The CDR3 contains 14 residues. The CDR3 spells CAWSVPRGRAEAFF. For the CDR3, the DNA is TGTGCCTGGAGTGTTCCCAGGGGCAGAGCTGAAGCTTTCTTT. The entire variable domain, with the rest obtained from reference TRBV30 and TRBJ1-1, is as follows: SQTIHQWPATLVQPVGSPLSLECTVEGTSNPNLYWYRQAAGRGLQLLFYSVGIGQISSEVPQNLSASRPQDRQFILSSKKLLLSDSGFYLCAWSVPRGRAEAFFGQGTRLTVV.

The V call is TRBV5-5, the J call TRBJ1-1; D is unresolved. Trimming left V 0 bases short and J 3 bases short, with 0 bases between. This CDR3 spans 11 amino acids. Germline CDR1 reads SGHKS; CDR2 reads YYEKEE (reference sequence). This CDR3 reads CASSLDTEAFF. The CDR3 nucleotides are TGTGCCAGCAGCTTGGACACTGAAGCTTTCTTT.

CDR3 amino acids: CASSSVGWGPNSNQPQHF. Written as DNA, the CDR3 is TGTGCCAGCAGCTCCGTGGGTTGGGGACCGAATAGCAATCAGCCCCAGCATTTT. The chain carries TRBV7-8 and TRBJ1-5; D may be TRBD1 (5 bases). Germline-derived CDR1 and CDR2 are SGHVS and FQNEAQ. The CDR3 has 18 residues. V was cut by 4 bases and J by 0 bases, with 19 bases left in between.

J is TRBJ2-3 and V is TRBV19, with D unclear. The ends were cut back, 2 bases at V and 6 bases at J, with 15 bases in the middle. Germline V gene sequence: CDR1 LNHDA, CDR2 SQIVND (reference sequence). The CDR3 covers 15 residues. The CDR3 region has the DNA TGTGCCAGTAGTATACAGGCTCGCCGGTTGGATACGCAGTATTTT. Encoded protein: CASSIQARRLDTQYF.

V and J are TRBV11-3 and TRBJ2-6; D remains ambiguous. The germline V gene has CDR1 SGHNT and CDR2 YENEEA. This CDR3 has 14 residues. Trimming removed 5 bases at V and 0 bases at J, with 5 bases between. The CDR3 sequence: CASSPASGANVLTF. The CDR3, as DNA: TGTGCCAGCAGCCCCGCCTCTGGGGCCAACGTCCTGACTTTC.

This chain connects TRBV18 to TRBJ1-2; D is perhaps TRBD1 (6 bases). Germline V gene sequence: CDR1 KGHSH, CDR2 LQKENI. Trimming left V 2 bases short and J 4 bases short, with 23 bases between. This CDR3 has 18 amino acids. The CDR3 DNA follows: TGTGCCAGCTCACCAAGTGGACCACCGGGACAATCGCGCTATGGCTACACCTTC. It is translated as CASSPSGPPGQSRYGYTF.

CDR3 loop: CSAGGDGEGRTQYF. As DNA, the CDR3 is TGCAGCGCCGGGGGAGACGGCGAGGGGAGGACCCAGTACTTC. The V gene is TRBV29-1, the J gene TRBJ2-5; D might be TRBD2 (6 bases). This CDR3 is built from 14 residues. Germline V gives CDR1 SQVTM, CDR2 ANQGSEA. The V and J ends lost 7 bases and 7 bases respectively, with 22 bases between them. Supplemented by reference TRBV29-1 and TRBJ2-5, the full variable domain reads SAVISQKPSRDICQRGTSLTIQCQVDSQVTMMFWYRQQPGQSLTLIATANQGSEATYESGFVIDKFPISRPNLTFSTLTVSNMSPEDSSIYLCSAGGDGEGRTQYFGPGTRLLVL.

The genes are TRBV15 and TRBJ1-5; D gene unclear. Germline assignment: CDR1 LNHNV and CDR2 YYDKDF (reference sequence). The V end was cut by 1 base, the J end by 2 bases, with 12 bases between. This CDR3 comprises 16 residues. The CDR3 loop reads CATSRVREVGNQPQHF. CDR3 sequence (DNA): TGTGCCACCAGCAGAGTAAGGGAGGTGGGCAATCAGCCCCAGCATTTT.

The CDR3 reads CASSTSRDRGLYEQYF. CDR3 nucleotide sequence: TGTGCCAGTAGTACCTCCCGGGACAGGGGGCTCTACGAGCAGTACTTC. V and J are TRBV19 and TRBJ2-7; 12 bases match TRBD1. The ends lost 4 bases at V and 3 bases at J; junction bases unmatched: 7. CDR3 length: 16 amino acids. Germline-derived CDR1 and CDR2 are LNHDA and SQIVND (reference sequence). Based on the CDR3 plus reference TRBV19 and TRBJ2-7, the full variable domain is DGGITQSPKYLFRKEGQNVTLSCEQNLNHDAMYWYRQDPGQGLRLIYYSQIVNDFQKGDIAEGYSVSREKKESFPLTVTSAQKNPTAFYLCASSTSRDRGLYEQYFGPGTRLTVT.

This clone occurred once. The chain links TRBV28 to TRBJ1-2, with a tentative D call TRBD1 (6 bases). The germline CDR1 and CDR2 sequences are MDHEN and SYDVKM. Trimming stripped 2 bases from V and 6 bases from J, with 10 bases between. This CDR3 is built from 13 residues. The CDR3 coding sequence is TGTGCCAGCAGTTTACGGGCAGGGGATGGCTACACCTTC. Translated: CASSLRAGDGYTF.

The rearrangement uses TRBV7-2 and TRBJ2-7; TRBD1 agrees at 9 bases. The CDR3 is 14 residues long. V trimming: 4 bases; J trimming: 7 bases; junction bases outside the gene matches: 8. In germline, CDR1 is SGHTA, CDR2 FQGNSA. The chain's CDR3 is CASSYGTGQREQYF. Here the CDR3 DNA reads TGTGCCAGCAGCTACGGGACAGGGCAGAGGGAGCAGTACTTC.

The V gene is TRBV6-5, the J gene TRBJ2-7; D gene uncertain. This CDR3 has 11 amino acids. Germline CDR1 MNHEY, CDR2 SVGAGI. The germline V and J ends were trimmed by 8 bases and 3 bases, with 8 bases remaining between them. The CDR3 sequence is CASHTGYEQYF. CDR3 in DNA: TGTGCCAGCCACACGGGCTACGAGCAGTACTTC.

The chain employs TRBV18 and TRBJ2-4; 8 nucleotides align to TRBD1. The CDR3 is 16 amino acids. J gave up 0 bases and V 6 bases, and 7 bases lay outside the gene matches. CDR1 is KGHSH and CDR2 is LQKENI in the germline V gene. The CDR3 nucleotides read TGTGCCAGCTCCCTTGGACAGGGCCTAGCCAAAAACATTCAGTACTTC. It codes for CASSLGQGLAKNIQYF.

The rearrangement uses TRBV18 and TRBJ2-4; the match to TRBD1 covers 10 bases. The CDR3 is made up of 16 amino acids. Looked up from germline, CDR1 is KGHSH and CDR2 is LQKENI. V was clipped by 3 bases and J by 9 bases; unmatched bases: 11. This CDR3 reads CASSPPGTGAETIQYF. CDR3 nucleotide sequence: TGTGCCAGCTCACCCCCTGGGACAGGGGCCGAAACCATTCAGTACTTC.

The chain links TRBV7-2 to TRBJ2-7, with 11 bases aligning to TRBD1. The germline gives CDR1 SGHTA, CDR2 FQGNSA. The CDR3 has 15 residues. The V segment lost 1 base and the J segment 6 bases; nucleotides outside the gene matches: 5. In nucleotides, the CDR3 is TGTGCCAGCAGCTTAGTAGGGACAGGGGGGGTCGAGCAGTACTTC. Protein product: CASSLVGTGGVEQYF.

This clone showed up just once. The genes are TRBV29-1 and TRBJ2-3; D gene uncertain. The CDR3 contains 13 residues. Germline V gene lookup returns CDR1 SQVTM and CDR2 ANQGSEA. V lost 4 bases and J lost 0, with 8 bases in between. The DNA for the CDR3 is TGCAGCGTTGCCACTACTAGCACAGATACGCAGTATTTT. Its protein is CSVATTSTDTQYF.

The chain couples TRBV19 to TRBJ1-1; the D is unclear. The CDR3 contains 14 residues. Germline CDR1 reads LNHDA; CDR2 reads SQIVND (reference sequence). Trimming cost V 7 bases and J 6 bases, with 18 bases left between them. CDR3 amino acids: CASNPQIAVPEAFF. The CDR3 DNA reads as TGTGCCAGTAATCCTCAAATTGCGGTTCCTGAAGCTTTCTTT.

This clone was seen a handful of times. The rearrangement uses TRBV19 and TRBJ1-4; 7 nucleotides agree with TRBD1. Germline-derived CDR1 and CDR2 are LNHDA and SQIVND (reference sequence). After removal of 5 bases from V and 0 bases from J, the junction contained 3 bases not matched to a gene. This CDR3 has 15 amino acids. As DNA, the CDR3 is TGTGCCAGTAGTGTCGGACAGGCAACTAATGAAAAACTGTTTTTT. Its protein is CASSVGQATNEKLFF.

The genes are TRBV30 and TRBJ2-7, with D possibly called TRBD1 or TRBD2 (5 bases each). V was cut by 6 bases and J by 3 bases, with 12 bases left in between. Germline V lookup: CDR1 GTSNPN, CDR2 SVGIG (reference sequence). This CDR3 has 12 amino acids. The CDR3: CACSRDGYEQYF. In nucleotides, the CDR3 is TGTGCCTGCTCGAGGGACGGCTACGAGCAGTACTTC.

This chain links TRBV19 with TRBJ2-3; D gene uncertain. This CDR3 is 12 amino acids long. CDR1 and CDR2 (germline): LNHDA, SQIVND (reference sequence). V lost 6 bases to trimming and J lost 4 bases, with 8 bases between them. Written as DNA, the CDR3 is TGTGCCAGTAGAGGGCCTCCAGATACGCAGTATTTT. It encodes CASRGPPDTQYF.